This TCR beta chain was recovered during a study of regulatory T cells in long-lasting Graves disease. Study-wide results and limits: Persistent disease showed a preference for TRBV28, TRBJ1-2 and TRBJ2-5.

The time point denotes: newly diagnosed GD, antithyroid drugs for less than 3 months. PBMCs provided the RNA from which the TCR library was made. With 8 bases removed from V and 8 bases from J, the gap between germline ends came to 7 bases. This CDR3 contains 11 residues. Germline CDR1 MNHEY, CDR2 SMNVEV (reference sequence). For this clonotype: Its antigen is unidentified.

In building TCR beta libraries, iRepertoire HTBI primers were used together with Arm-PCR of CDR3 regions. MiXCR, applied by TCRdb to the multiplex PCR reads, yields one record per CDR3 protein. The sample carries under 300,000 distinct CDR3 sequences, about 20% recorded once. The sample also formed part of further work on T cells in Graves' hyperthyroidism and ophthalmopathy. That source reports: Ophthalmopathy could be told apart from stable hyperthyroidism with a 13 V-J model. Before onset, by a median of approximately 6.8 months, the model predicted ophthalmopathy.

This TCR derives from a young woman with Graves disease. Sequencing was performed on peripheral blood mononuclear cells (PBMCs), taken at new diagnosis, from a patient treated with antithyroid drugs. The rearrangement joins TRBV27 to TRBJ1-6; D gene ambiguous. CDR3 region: CASGQDSPLHF. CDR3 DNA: TGTGCCAGCGGCCAGGATTCACCCCTCCACTTT.